Below, one T cell receptor (beta chain) is given with its context. Its antigen is as yet unknown. This record comes from a study of cytomegalovirus exposure and HLA in healthy donors. Study observations and caveats: Among TCR sequences, most were rare, though some public TCRs appeared in many donors.

Primers for the PCR totalled 60 Vbeta and 13 Jbeta. TCRdb keeps only in-frame clones here, not all; method: immunoSEQ multiplex PCR. In all, the sample yields under 70,000 clones. V was trimmed by 4 bases and J by 3 bases, leaving 4 bases between them. The CDR3 covers 11 residues. Germline CDR1 SEHNR, CDR2 FQNEAQ (reference sequence). The rearrangement joins TRBV7-9 to TRBJ2-7; D remains unclear. The material sequenced was PBMCs. The receptor was isolated from a man in his forties or fifties in good health and CMV-seropositive. CDR3: CASSSVYEQYF. CDR3 DNA: TGTGCCAGCAGCTCCGTCTACGAGCAGTACTTC.